This T cell receptor beta chain was identified in a study of blood T cell repertoires in COVID-19. Across the whole study: In each case, the material was cDNA or gDNA derived from T cells, B-cell-depleted T cells, or PBMCs.

Clones were read by immunoSEQ multiplex PCR, and TCRdb kept only the in-frame ones, dropping some. The table has about 300,000 clones, around 89% seen once. This CDR3 has 14 residues. The V end lost 3 bases, the J end lost 5 bases, and 11 bases lay between the germline ends. Germline V gene sequence: CDR1 SGDLS, CDR2 YYNGEE. Material: peripheral blood. This TCR came from a woman under 40 who had recovered from COVID-19. The chain employs TRBV9 and TRBJ2-2; no clear D. The CDR3, as DNA: TGTGCCAGCAGCGCCCCTTCACGGACCGGGGAGCTGTTTTTT. This gives the protein CASSAPSRTGELFF.